This entry describes one T cell receptor beta chain. Its antigen target is currently unknown. No base quality values were provided; no much bigger clone lies one nucleotide off. The data stem from a study of OX40 agonist ivuxolimab in advanced cancers. Concerning the study at large: Ivuxolimab was an agonistic, fully human IgG2 monoclonal antibody directed against OX40 (CD134), a costimulatory receptor. Intravenous ivuxolimab was administered to patients every 2 weeks at six dose levels: 0.01, 0.1, 0.3, 1.5, 3 and 10 mg/kg. Of the approximately 54 dose-escalation patients, hepatocellular carcinoma was present in 19, melanoma in around 15, renal cell carcinoma in 9 and head and neck cancer in 9. In the dose-escalation cohort, over 65% of patients were male, and the mean age was roughly 60 years, with a range of roughly 23 to 85. Patients were allowed to have had prior anti-PD-1, anti-PD-L1 or anti-CTLA-4 therapy, and less than 45% of the dose-escalation patients had previously received checkpoint inhibitors. Partial responses occurred in three dose-escalation patients, of whom one had hepatocellular carcinoma and two had cutaneous melanoma. Peripheral TCRbeta sequencing aimed to test whether ivuxolimab altered TCR sequence diversity and caused clonal T-cell expansion. The monotherapy dose-escalation portion (N ≈ 52 patients) of the phase I ivuxolimab trial is reported in the paper.

To sequence the TCRbeta CDR3 region, genomic DNA was isolated from the sorted cells. TCRbeta CDR3 regions were sequenced using the immunoSEQ Assay. TCRdb retrieved this table from immuneACCESS and kept in-frame rearrangements only. Not all clones are present; in checked studies, unresolved V genes account for under half, and no reason is known for the remainder. In this sample the table shows over 8,500 clones, roughly 86% of which occur a single time. Jointly, the top ten make up around 29% of the sample. Paper-wide results and their limitations: Which antigens the clonally expanded peripheral T cells were specific for was not determined. On average, CD8+ T cells showed more expanded clones than CD4+ T cells after ivuxolimab. In the 0.1-3.0 mg/kg groups, partial responders had among the lowest normalized peripheral clonal expansion, particularly in CD8+ T cells. At doses of 0.1 to 3.0 mg/kg, clonal expansion of both CD4+ and CD8+ blood T cells was observed from baseline to week 6. Low levels of normalized T-cell clonal expansion were also seen in some patients who did not respond.

CDR1 MDHEN and CDR2 SYDVKM were looked up in the germline V gene. Trimming removed 3 bases from V and 7 bases from J; the gene matches leave 13 bases unexplained. From cysteine to phenylalanine, the CDR3 is 17 amino acids long. The sequence is cut down to CDR3 DNA, 51 bases in frame from base 1. The trial excluded patients who had a history of autoimmune disease or who were on systemic immunosuppression. Peripheral blood for TCR sequencing was collected from all dose cohorts at baseline, on cycle 4 day 1, and on cycle 7 day 1. The samples were drawn from a first-in-human, open-label, multicenter phase I dose-escalation trial of ivuxolimab. Adults with locally advanced or metastatic melanoma, renal cell, hepatocellular, or head and neck squamous cell carcinoma were enrolled in the trial. Before TCR sequencing, CD4+ T cells and CD8+ T cells from peripheral blood were sorted into separate populations.

The receptor was derived from an adult with an advanced solid tumor such as melanoma, head and neck, liver or kidney cancer. Recombination joined TRBV28 with TRBJ2-1, with 9 central nucleotides matching TRBD2. The sequences come from CD4+ or CD8+ T cells sorted from blood, collected in a trial of the OX40 agonist ivuxolimab. The DNA sequence reads TGTGCCAGCAGTTTCCCCACGGGACTAGCCTCTATGAATGAGCAGTTCTTC. Its protein product is CASSFPTGLASMNEQFF.